A single sample gave rise to the 5 T cell receptor beta chains below, sequenced in a study of spatial heterogeneity in lung cancer. Study observations and caveats: Tumoral mutation counts were tracked by counts of expanded intratumoral alpha and beta TCRs.

The antigens of these receptors remain unknown. TCRdb fed the 5' RACE reads into MiXCR, producing one record per CDR3 protein. The sample holds around 20,000 distinct CDR3 sequences, 8.5% to 10% seen once. Time point noted: sample taken at primary tumor resection. Sequenced here: lung tumor tissue, sampled at surgery. The receptor source for this set is a female donor with early-stage non-small cell lung cancer.

This clonotype appeared a few times. Since it is a stray read in a library aimed at alpha chains, this beta chain has a size that is not meaningful. This chain links TRBV20-1 with TRBJ1-6; tentatively, D is TRBD1 (5 bases). The germline CDR1 and CDR2 sequences are DFQATT and SNEGSKA (reference sequence). The CDR3 is made up of 14 amino acids. The ends were cut back, 0 bases at V and 10 bases at J, with 13 bases in the middle. CDR3 in amino acids: CSARDGGEGSPLHF. As DNA, the CDR3 is TGCAGTGCTAGAGATGGAGGGGAGGGCTCACCCCTCCACTTT.

For this clonotype: The size of this beta chain means little, since it is a stray read in a library made for alpha chains. V gene TRBV3-1 combines with J gene TRBJ2-7, with 8 bases identical to TRBD1. Unmatched junction bases numbered 12, after V lost 5 bases and J lost 3 bases. Germline V gives CDR1 LGHDT, CDR2 YNNKEL (reference sequence). The CDR3 is made up of 16 amino acids. The CDR3 region is CASSDHSRQGNYEQYF. Written as DNA, the CDR3 is TGTGCCAGCAGCGATCACTCCAGACAGGGGAACTACGAGCAGTACTTC.

As to this clonotype: In a library made to pick up alpha chains, this beta chain is a stray read with a size that means little. The rearrangement joins TRBV28 to TRBJ2-5; TRBD1 agrees at 9 bases. Germline V lookup: CDR1 MDHEN, CDR2 SYDVKM. This CDR3 contains 15 residues. Germline trimming cut 4 bases from V and 4 bases from J; bases unmatched to any gene: 7. Written as DNA, the CDR3 is TGTGCCAGCAGTTCCTCCGGGACAGGGTCAGAGACCCAGTACTTC. Residues: CASSSSGTGSETQYF.

About this clonotype: Being off target in a library aimed at alpha chains, this beta chain has a size of little meaning. The chain recombines TRBV12-3 or TRBV12-4 with TRBJ2-1; D not certain. The CDR3 is 11 residues long. V was shortened by 3 bases and J by 10 bases, with 7 bases between the two germline ends. DNA of the CDR3: TGTGCCAGCAGTTTTTCCCGGGAGCAGTTCTTC. Its translation is CASSFSREQFF.

This clonotype was found many times. For a library built for alpha chains, this beta chain is a stray read; little rests on its size. V usage is TRBV7-9 and J usage is TRBJ2-1; a possible D gene is TRBD1 (6 bases). Trimming took 5 bases from V and 6 from J, leaving 20 bases between them. The CDR3 is made up of 16 amino acids. Germline V gene sequence: CDR1 SEHNR, CDR2 FQNEAQ (reference sequence). CDR3 sequence: CASSQTGLGRRNEQFF. The CDR3 nucleotides are TGTGCCAGCAGCCAGACAGGCCTCGGCCGGCGCAATGAGCAGTTCTTC. The whole variable domain, remainder taken from reference TRBV7-9 and TRBJ2-1, is DTGVSQNPRHKITKRGQNVTFRCDPISEHNRLYWYRQTLGQGPEFLTYFQNEAQLEKSRLLSDRFSAERPKGSFSTLEIQRTEQGDSAMYLCASSQTGLGRRNEQFFGPGTRLTVL.